Listed here are 5 T cell receptor beta chains from one sample, sequenced in a study of cytomegalovirus exposure and HLA in healthy donors. The PCR contained 60 Vbeta and 13 Jbeta primers. This table comes from immunoSEQ multiplex PCR, and its TCRdb copy is limited to in-frame clones, with some not included. Of approximately 110,000 clones in the sample, roughly two thirds were seen once. The specimen was PBMCs. These receptors came from a woman aged 25 to 39 in good health and CMV-seronegative.

The chain is built from TRBV5-1 and TRBJ1-2; TRBD1 might be the D (5 bases). Germline lookup yields CDR1 SGHRS and CDR2 YFSETQ. This CDR3 spans 12 amino acids. V was shortened by 0 bases and J by 7 bases, with 7 bases between the two germline ends. CDR3 region: CASSLDDSGYTF. DNA for the CDR3: TGCGCCAGCAGCTTGGACGACAGTGGCTACACCTTC.

The genes are TRBV28 and TRBJ1-2; 12 bases are shared with TRBD1. CDR3 size: 17 residues. Germline CDR1 is MDHEN and CDR2 is SYDVKM. The V gene end was trimmed by 3 bases and the J gene end by 3 bases; junction bases not matched to a gene: 8. The CDR3, as DNA: TGTGCCAGCAGTTTCACCGGGACAGGGGGCGCGGACTATGGCTACACCTTC. It specifies CASSFTGTGGADYGYTF.

The chain is built from TRBV28 and TRBJ2-3; the match to TRBD2 covers 15 bases. Germline CDR1 and CDR2: MDHEN and SYDVKM. V shed 5 bases and J 5 bases; nucleotides not matched to a gene: 5. The CDR3 spans 16 residues. CDR3 sequence reads: CASSTGTSGRIDTQYF. The CDR3 DNA reads as TGTGCCAGCAGTACCGGGACTAGCGGGAGGATAGATACGCAGTATTTT.

The chain recombines TRBV5-4 with TRBJ2-7, with TRBD1 as a possible D gene (5 bases). Germline V gene data show CDR1 as SGHNT and CDR2 as YYREEE (reference sequence). The V and J ends lost 1 base and 3 bases respectively, with 8 bases between them. This CDR3 spans 13 amino acids. The CDR3 DNA sequence: TGTGCCAGCAGCTTGTCCAGGGACTACGAGCAGTACTTC. As protein: CASSLSRDYEQYF.

J is TRBJ1-2 and V is TRBV19; D not certain. Germline V gives CDR1 LNHDA, CDR2 SQIVND (reference sequence). The CDR3 runs to 13 residues. V lost 5 bases and J 4 bases, leaving 11 bases between the germline ends. The DNA of the CDR3 is TGTGCCAGTAGTTCTCAAGTAGCCTATGGCTACACCTTC. Amino acids: CASSSQVAYGYTF.